One and the same sample provided the 24 T cell receptor beta chains below, sequenced in a study of T cell clonality in common variable immunodeficiency. Sequenced by immunoSEQ multiplex PCR; TCRdb stores in-frame clones only, minus some. The sample lists 50,000 or so clones, none appearing once, the ten largest making up roughly 3.4%. The specimen sequenced was peripheral blood mononuclear cells. These receptors came from a person between 18 and 69 years old in good health.

This clone was seen many times. The read ends 3 residues shy of where the CDR3 ends; the end is completed using the germline J gene. The chain has TRBV7-3 and TRBJ2-2, with 7 nucleotides matching TRBD1. Germline CDR1 is SGHTA and CDR2 is FQGTGA. Trimming at V came to 5 bases and at J to 4 bases, leaving 7 bases not matched to a gene. This CDR3 has 15 residues. CDR3 DNA (partial): TGTGCCAGCAGCCCTGGACAGGACCGCACCGGGGAG. Amino acid sequence: CASSPGQDRTGE. The whole CDR3 region reads CASSPGQDRTGELFF.

In regard to this clone: At one of its ends the junction is not consistent with the germline gene, which may arise from a read error. The observed sequence ends 3 residues before the CDR3 terminus, with the missing tail filled in from the germline J gene. Different DNA sequences within this sample yield the same CDR3. The chain has TRBV19 and TRBJ1-3; D uncertain. The CDR3 has 13 residues. Germline V gene sequence: CDR1 LNHDA, CDR2 SQIVND (reference sequence). The CDR3 sequence: CASRWASGNTIYF. Incomplete CDR3 DNA: TGTGCCAGTAGGTGGGCTTCTGGAAACACA.

This clone has a count of ten or more. The read is 3 residues too short to cover the CDR3 end, so that end is filled in from the germline J gene. Additional DNA sequences in this sample encode the identical CDR3. This chain joins TRBV6-7 and TRBJ2-7, with D possibly TRBD1 on 5 matching bases. TRBV6-7 belongs to the ORF category, with a function that is uncertain. This CDR3 spans 13 amino acids. V gave up 10 bases and J gave up 3 bases, with 16 bases separating them. CDR3 bases read: TGTGCCAACCAAATGACAGTAAGCTACGAG. The encoded protein is CANQMTVSYE. The full CDR3 sequence reads CANQMTVSYEQYF.

This clone was recorded at least ten times. Partial CDR3 DNA: TGCAGTGCTAGAGATTGGAGGGGTCGGCTTGAAGGGTTGGATACG. Its protein product is CSARDWRGRLEGLDT. The CDR3 in its entirety is CSARDWRGRLEGLDTQYF. The chain uses TRBV20-1 and TRBJ2-3; possibly TRBD2 for D (6 bases). The sequence runs out 3 residues before the end of the CDR3; the remainder is reconstructed from the germline J gene. CDR1 is DFQATT and CDR2 is SNEGSKA in the germline V gene (reference sequence). Trimming cost V 0 bases and J 6 bases, with 25 bases left between them. CDR3 size: 18 residues.

This clone was found many times. The DNA ends 3 residues before the CDR3 does, and the rest of the CDR3 is filled in from the germline J gene. The gene calls are TRBV20-1 and TRBJ1-1; D is ambiguous. Germline V gives CDR1 DFQATT, CDR2 SNEGSKA (reference sequence). V was pared by 4 bases and J by 2 bases, with 20 bases between. The CDR3 has 16 residues. CDR3 bases read: TGCAGTGCTATAGGCCCTGCCCGGAGGGTCAACACTGAA. It translates to CSAIGPARRVNTE. In full, the CDR3 is CSAIGPARRVNTEAFF.

This clone appeared many times. The CDR3 end lies 3 residues beyond the end of the read and is filled in from the germline J gene. The rearrangement uses TRBV20-1 and TRBJ2-7; 8 nucleotides align to TRBD2. This CDR3 is built from 15 residues. Trimming removed 6 bases from V and 0 bases from J; junction bases left unmatched: 10. Germline V lookup: CDR1 DFQATT, CDR2 SNEGSKA (reference sequence). The covered CDR3 bases are TGCAGTGCGAGGGCCCACAGCGGGAGCTCCTACGAG. Its translation: CSARAHSGSSYE. The full CDR3 reads CSARAHSGSSYEQYF.

Note on this clone: Read coverage stops 3 residues before the CDR3 terminus; the germline J gene supplies the remainder. The chain carries TRBV5-4 and TRBJ2-5; 7 bases match TRBD1. V dropped 4 bases and J dropped 2; count of bases not matched to a gene: 8. Germline V lookup: CDR1 SGHNT, CDR2 YYREEE (reference sequence). The length of the CDR3 is 15 residues. This CDR3 is CASSIRDRPQETQYF. Incomplete CDR3 DNA: TGTGCCAGCAGCATCCGGGACAGACCTCAAGAGACC.

This clone was picked up many times. The read falls 3 residues short of the CDR3 end, and the missing part is taken from the germline J gene. The chain joins TRBV23-1 to TRBJ1-1, with 10 bases lining up with TRBD1. TRBV23-1 is treated as an ORF (open reading frame) with a function not yet certain. The CDR3 is 22 amino acids. Losses at the gene ends were 2 bases for V and 0 bases for J; bases not matched to a gene: 21. Partial CDR3 DNA: TGCGCCAGCAGTCAAGTGGGTTTGGGCGGGACAGGGGTGGGTGTAATGAACACTGAA. Its translation is CASSQVGLGGTGVGVMNTE. In full, the CDR3 reads CASSQVGLGGTGVGVMNTEAFF.

This clone was picked up many times. The CDR3 end is not reached by the read, which stops 3 residues before it; the germline J gene fills it in. This chain uses TRBV30 with TRBJ1-2; tentative D call: TRBD1 (5 bases). This CDR3 region has 13 residues. Germline V gene data show CDR1 as GTSNPN and CDR2 as SVGIG (reference sequence). Trimming cost V 1 base and J 4 bases, with 10 bases left between them. The CDR3 bases that were read are TGTGCCTGGAGTGCAGAAGGGGTCTATGGC. This encodes CAWSAEGVYG. The whole CDR3 protein reads CAWSAEGVYGYTF.

This clone was found many times. The sequence runs out 3 residues before the end of the CDR3; the remainder is reconstructed from the germline J gene. The gene calls are TRBV5-4 and TRBJ2-5, with 12 nucleotides matching TRBD2. J was trimmed by 4 bases and V by 5 bases; bases with no gene match: 9. Per germline, CDR1 SGHNT and CDR2 YYREEE (reference sequence). This CDR3 spans 16 amino acids. CDR3 protein: CASRSLAGGPLETQYF. The sequenced part of the CDR3 DNA is TGTGCCAGCAGATCTCTAGCGGGAGGGCCTTTAGAGACC.

This clone was counted many times. The CDR3 sequence is CASSFTSGRIEKLFF. Partial CDR3 DNA: TGTGCCAGCAGCTTCACGAGCGGCCGGATTGAAAAA. V is TRBV7-9 and J is TRBJ1-4, with unresolved D. The sequence runs out 3 residues before the end of the CDR3; the remainder is reconstructed from the germline J gene. Germline CDR1 and CDR2: SEHNR and FQNEAQ (reference sequence). V lost 3 bases and J lost 7, with 15 bases in between. This CDR3 region has 15 residues.

There are many counts of this clone. The CDR3 extends 3 residues past the end of the read, so its final part is completed from the germline J gene. This chain links TRBV7-9 with TRBJ2-6; D remains ambiguous. The V end lost 3 bases, the J end lost 0 bases, and 3 bases lay between the germline ends. CDR3 length: 14 residues. Germline V lookup: CDR1 SEHNR, CDR2 FQNEAQ (reference sequence). CDR3 bases read: TGTGCCAGCAGCTTCAGCTCTGGGGCCAACGTC. Translated: CASSFSSGANV. The full CDR3 protein is CASSFSSGANVLTF.

This clone was counted many times. The read terminates 3 residues before the CDR3 end, so the remaining end is supplied by the germline J gene. V gene TRBV14 combines with J gene TRBJ2-7, with D unclear. Germline V gives CDR1 SGHDN, CDR2 FVKESK. V was trimmed by 1 base and J by 2 bases, leaving 6 bases between them. The CDR3 spans 13 residues. The chain's CDR3 is CASSQAGTYEQYF. The DNA read from the CDR3 is TGTGCCAGCAGCCAAGCAGGTACCTACGAG.

This clone has ten or more counts. Read coverage stops 3 residues before the CDR3 terminus; the germline J gene supplies the remainder. V and J are TRBV5-1 and TRBJ1-6; 11 positions match TRBD1. CDR1 and CDR2 from the germline V gene are SGHRS and YFSETQ. The CDR3 is 17 residues long. Germline trimming cut 0 bases from V and 7 bases from J; bases unmatched to any gene: 6. The DNA read from the CDR3 is TGCGCCAGCAGCTTGGGCTACGGACAGGGGGCCAATTCACCC. Translation: CASSLGYGQGANSP. The entire CDR3 reads CASSLGYGQGANSPLHF.

Notes on this clone: The read halts 3 residues ahead of the CDR3 end, with the missing end drawn from the germline J gene. V gene TRBV7-9 combines with J gene TRBJ2-1; 11 bases map to TRBD2. Germline V gives CDR1 SEHNR, CDR2 FQNEAQ (reference sequence). The CDR3 runs 15 residues. V trimming: 6 bases; J trimming: 8 bases; junction bases outside the gene matches: 9. CDR3 in amino acids: CASRSLAGVADEQFF. The sequenced CDR3 bases are TGTGCCAGCAGATCACTAGCGGGAGTTGCCGATGAG.

This clone was observed at least ten times. The observed sequence ends 3 residues before the CDR3 terminus, with the missing tail filled in from the germline J gene. The V gene is TRBV6-1, the J gene TRBJ1-4; 7 nucleotides line up with TRBD1. This CDR3 has 15 residues. Trimming took 4 bases from V and 3 from J; bases not matched to a gene: 5. CDR1 and CDR2 (germline): MNHNS, SASEGT. The CDR3 DNA, read in part, is TGTGCCAGCAGTGCACTACAGGGGCCTAATGAAAAA. Translating it yields CASSALQGPNEK. The whole CDR3 protein is CASSALQGPNEKLFF.

This clone was seen at least ten times. Partial CDR3 DNA: TGCGCCAGCAGCTTGGACAGGGAAGTGTACGAG. Its translation: CASSLDREVYE. The whole CDR3 protein reads CASSLDREVYEQYF. The J gene is TRBJ2-7, the V gene TRBV5-1; a weak D match, TRBD1 (6 bases). The read ends 3 residues early relative to the CDR3; the germline J gene fills the gap. V lost 0 bases, J lost 4 bases, and 11 bases lay in between. CDR1 and CDR2 (germline): SGHRS, YFSETQ. The CDR3 is 14 residues long. Looking up the rest from reference TRBV5-1 and TRBJ2-7 gives the full variable domain: KAGVTQTPRYLIKTRGQQVTLSCSPISGHRSVSWYQQTPGQGLQFLFEYFSETQRNKGNFPGRFSGRQFSNSRSEMNVSTLELGDSALYLCASSLDREVYEQYFGPGTRLTVT.

This clone was detected many times. The missing CDR3 end, 3 residues past where the read stops, is filled in from the germline J gene. J is TRBJ2-7 and V is TRBV19; 12 bases are shared with TRBD2. The CDR3 contains 16 residues. V dropped 3 bases and J dropped 4; count of bases not matched to a gene: 7. Germline assignment: CDR1 LNHDA and CDR2 SQIVND (reference sequence). The CDR3 DNA, read in part, is TGTGCCAGTAGTATCGCCGGTGGACTAGCGGGATACGAG. Residues: CASSIAGGLAGYE. The whole CDR3 reads CASSIAGGLAGYEQYF.

This clone has a count of ten or more. The sequenced part of the CDR3 DNA is TGTGCCAGCAGGCGAGAGCCCTACGAG. Its translation is CASRREPYE. The CDR3, in full, reads CASRREPYEQYF. This chain uses TRBV12-3 or TRBV12-4 with TRBJ2-7; D is unresolved. The read halts 3 residues ahead of the CDR3 end, with the missing end drawn from the germline J gene. This CDR3 is built from 12 residues. Trimming left V 6 bases short and J 2 bases short, with 8 bases between.

This clone occurred many times. The CDR3 end is not reached by the read, which stops 3 residues before it; the germline J gene fills it in. V usage is TRBV7-2 and J usage is TRBJ2-1, with 8 bases that match TRBD2. CDR3 length equals 11 residues. With 10 bases clipped from V and 8 bases from J, the junction kept 4 bases outside the gene matches. CDR1 SGHTA and CDR2 FQGNSA come from the germline V gene. Incomplete CDR3 DNA: TGTGCCACCGACGGGGGGGATGAG. Protein product: CATDGGDE. The whole CDR3 protein is CATDGGDEQFF. The full variable domain, with the rest looked up from reference TRBV7-2 and TRBJ2-1, is GAGVSQSPSNKVTEKGKDVELRCDPISGHTALYWYRQSLGQGLEFLIYFQGNSAPDKSGLPSDRFSAERTGGSVSTLTIQRTQQEDSAVYLCATDGGDEQFFGPGTRLTVL.

This clone was seen many times. The read halts 3 residues ahead of the CDR3 end, with the missing end drawn from the germline J gene. V gene TRBV14 combines with J gene TRBJ2-2, with D tentatively TRBD1 (6 bases). V shed 5 bases and J shed 1 base, with 17 bases lying between them. Germline CDR1 is SGHDN and CDR2 is FVKESK. The CDR3 runs 17 residues. The CDR3 reads CASSGGTGTKNTGELFF. The CDR3 bases that were read are TGTGCCAGCAGCGGGGGAACCGGGACAAAGAACACCGGGGAG. Full variable domain (remainder filled in from reference TRBV14 and TRBJ2-2): EAGVTQFPSHSVIEKGQTVTLRCDPISGHDNLYWYRRVMGKEIKFLLHFVKESKQDESGMPNNRFLAERTGGTYSTLKVQPAELEDSGVYFCASSGGTGTKNTGELFFGEGSRLTVL.

This clone was observed many times. The CDR3 reads CASSPAGNTIYF. The DNA read from the CDR3 is TGTGCCAGCAGCCCAGCTGGAAACACC. The chain has TRBV7-9 and TRBJ1-3; no firm D call. The CDR3 end falls 3 residues outside the read, so it is completed with the germline J gene. Germline V gene sequence: CDR1 SEHNR, CDR2 FQNEAQ (reference sequence). This CDR3 spans 12 amino acids. The V end was cut by 5 bases, the J end by 2 bases, with 4 bases between.

This clone was seen ten or more times. The read ends 3 residues before the CDR3 terminus; that terminus is restored from the germline J gene. J is TRBJ2-5 and V is TRBV12-3 or TRBV12-4, with D tentatively TRBD2 (6 bases). The CDR3 runs 15 residues. The germline V and J ends were trimmed by 6 bases and 4 bases, with 18 bases remaining between them. The CDR3 loop reads CASRSWGVVGETQYF. Incomplete CDR3 DNA: TGTGCCAGCAGATCATGGGGGGTTGTAGGAGAGACC.

This clone was observed at least ten times. The read stops 3 residues short of the end of the CDR3; the missing end is completed from the germline J gene. This chain connects TRBV20-1 to TRBJ2-2, with D perhaps TRBD2 (6 bases). The CDR3 runs to 14 residues. V was trimmed by 1 base and J by 5 bases, leaving 11 bases between them. Germline V gene data show CDR1 as DFQATT and CDR2 as SNEGSKA (reference sequence). This CDR3 is CSARGRLDTGELFF. CDR3 DNA, as far as it was read: TGCAGTGCTAGAGGCCGACTAGATACCGGGGAG.